This TCR beta chain is from a study of blood T cells in healthy people across ages (dated by TCRdb to 2013 to 2016). As for the study more broadly: In model experiments, template switching captured roughly one uniquely barcoded TCR beta cDNA molecule for every two T cells. Age-related changes in TCR beta repertoire diversity were measured in the study by deep sequencing normalized with unique cDNA molecular identifiers. Four age groups were formed from the donors: young (average approximately 15 years), middle-aged (more than 35), aged (roughly 56) and long-lived (approximately 78). To avoid experimental bias, donors of different ages were spread randomly across the sequencing lanes. Two additional independent replicas of 1 million unique cDNA reads from the same blood draw were analyzed for two donors (one aged 18 to 30 and one aged 80 or older). The research as a whole found: Because donor CMV infection status was unknown, age-related changes in expanded clonotypes were potentially confounded. Total diversity estimates from one million sequenced T cells were considered lower bounds and underestimates. Conclusive comparison of naive and antigen-experienced compartments was prevented by the profiling of bulk unsorted PBMCs. The percentage of naive T cells measured by flow cytometry correlated strongly with observed TCR beta diversity. Observed TCR beta diversity per million T cells fell roughly linearly with age, and a significant reduction was already apparent by age about 38. Compared with the aged group, the long-lived group had more naive CD4+ T cells, fewer expanded clones and increased TCR diversity, a pattern suggesting age selection.

Donors were 39 systemically healthy Caucasian individuals from Russia aged roughly 6 to 90 years. Each donor gave around 9.5 milliliters of peripheral blood, collected into EDTA-treated Vacutainer tubes. Ficoll-Paque density-gradient centrifugation was used to isolate PBMCs, with at least 6.5 million per sample. Trizol reagent was used to extract total RNA from PBMCs, with at least 6 micrograms per sample. For every donor, flow cytometry on a PBMC aliquot measured the percentage of naive CD45RAhigh/CD27high T cells. Note on this clonotype: The antigen this receptor binds is unknown. Base qualities are not at hand, and no much larger clone is one base apart.

Library generation was performed with 5' RACE. The instrument was an Illumina HiSeq 2500. A second PCR of about 6 to 11 cycles was run with a J-beta primer mix and a sample-barcoded 5' primer. Each TCR beta cDNA molecule received a unique molecular identifier from a template-switch 5' adaptor carrying 12 random nucleotides. Each sample yielded at least 3 million CDR3-containing paired-end reads. All of the RNA was converted into first-strand cDNA using the Mint cDNA synthesis kit, with a TRBC-specific oligonucleotide serving as the primer. Following uracil-DNA glycosylase treatment, all cDNA underwent a first 18-cycle PCR with the universal primers M1SS and BC2_uni_R. In the paper's pipeline: For normalization, 1 million high-quality reads were randomly selected from each sample, with every read carrying a distinct molecular identifier. Instead of being binned into consensus sequences, reads that shared molecular identifiers were thrown out. MiTCR, set to a Q25 quality threshold and the strictest error-elimination algorithm, was used for CDR3 identification, clonotype clustering and error correction. A nonparametric unseen species model using Euler transformation provided a lower-bound estimate of total TCR beta diversity. The public reads were reanalyzed by TCRdb: fastp trimming at Q25, MiXCR alignment, in-frame beta chains only. Rows are combined by CDR3 protein, so each entry shows the most common genes and DNA. V and J calls and clone size were set by TCRdb, not the authors. This sample comprises fewer than 2,000,000 distinct CDR3 sequences, roughly 30% of them detected only once. The leading ten clones occupy over 9% of the sample.

This receptor was taken from a woman aged 25 to 39 in good health. The specimen was blood.

The DNA sequence reads TGCGCCAGCAGCCCTCTATCGAGGAGCGGAGGATCCTACGAGCAGTACTTC. This translates into CASSPLSRSGGSYEQYF. Recombination joined TRBV4-1 with TRBJ2-7; TRBD2 might be the D gene, on 5 matching bases. The CDR3 sequence holds 17 residues, the cysteine and phenylalanine included. Kept here is only the CDR3 DNA, which spans 51 bases and is read in frame from base 1. CDR1 MGHRA and CDR2 YSYEKL were looked up in the germline V gene. V loses 4 bases of germline sequence and J loses 1 base, and the interval between the two ends is 20 bases.